This T cell receptor (beta chain) came from a study of CXCR3-negative and CXCR3-positive naive CD8 T cells. Study-wide background: TRB reads totalled about 140 million, about 1.5 +/- 0.3 million per library.

UMI-labeled 5' RACE yielded the TRB cDNA libraries. TCRdb reprocessed the 5' RACE reads and reports one entry per CDR3 protein, with no DNA. The sample is made up of about 28,000 distinct CDR3 sequences, and the top ten hold roughly a tenth of it. Every subset of CD8+ T cells was sorted in triplicate at approximately 300,000 cells each. On this clonotype: Its antigen is as yet unknown.

Regarding the study as a whole: TRBV-TRBJ usage matched between naive CXCR3-negative and CXCR3-positive cells but not between memory cells. Freshly isolated PBMCs were used in most assays, given partial CXCR3 loss after freezing.

The receptor comes from a human donor in good health. Some clones in this sample may be carry-over from other donors' samples. Sequencing used memory CD8+ T cells from blood.

The CDR3 sequence is CASSVGGSYNEQFF. J is TRBJ2-1 and V is TRBV5-1. CDR1 and CDR2 from the germline V gene are SGHRS and YFSETQ. This CDR3 has 14 amino acids.